This T cell receptor beta chain comes out of a study of blood T cell repertoires in COVID-19. Study as a whole: Acute and convalescent COVID-19 specimens originated in the United States, Italy and Spain. The analysed material was cDNA or gDNA that came from T cells, B-cell-depleted T cells, or PBMCs.

Original handling: Amplification of reference gene primers provided the estimated nucleated cell counts. Profiled with immunoSEQ multiplex PCR; TCRdb holds only in-frame clones, not every one. V, J and clone size are taken as reported in that table, and D and trimming were inferred from the DNA itself. The sample records about 22,000 clones, 80% to 85% being singletons. The germline V gene encodes CDR1 SGHRS and CDR2 YFSETQ. The trim removed 0 bases at V and 3 bases at J, leaving 7 bases unmatched. The CDR3 is 16 amino acids. The sequence derives from a man of 80 years or more with active or convalescent COVID-19. Sequencing was performed on peripheral blood. The chain has TRBV5-1 and TRBJ2-7; 9 positions match TRBD2. For the CDR3, the DNA is TGCGCCAGCAGCTTGGGAAGCGGGGGGACGGTCTACGAGCAGTACTTC. Protein: CASSLGSGGTVYEQYF.